This is a list of T cell receptor beta chains from one sample in a study of blood T cell repertoires in COVID-19. This table comes from immunoSEQ multiplex PCR, and its TCRdb copy is limited to in-frame clones, with some not included. This table holds 210,000 or so clones, approximately 82% found once. The sequencing sample was made of peripheral blood. Receptors originate from a man aged 45-60 years with active or convalescent COVID-19. Both conserved end residues are part of each CDR3. The D gene is left open where the match is weak. Clone size is shown for a subset of rows, as once, few, many or a class of expanded clone.

clone_size: few; j_call: TRBJ2-7; d_call: TRBD2; cdr3_length: 15; v_call: TRBV27; cdr3_aa: CASSLVVAGGGEQYF; cdr3_nt: TGTGCCAGCAGTTTGGTGGTAGCGGGAGGAGGTGAGCAGTACTTC
clone_size: -; j_call: TRBJ1-2; d_call: -; cdr3_length: 11; v_call: TRBV30; cdr3_aa: CAWRRGGGYTF; cdr3_nt: TGTGCCTGGAGACGAGGGGGTGGCTACACCTTC
clone_size: -; j_call: TRBJ2-3; d_call: TRBD2; cdr3_length: 18; v_call: TRBV3-1/TRBV3-2; cdr3_aa: CASSQDPPGLAGTDTQYF; cdr3_nt: TGTGCCAGCAGCCAAGACCCGCCAGGACTAGCGGGAACAGATACGCAGTATTTT
clone_size: once; j_call: TRBJ2-1; d_call: TRBD2; cdr3_length: 15; v_call: TRBV6-5; cdr3_aa: CASSPTSGSYNEQFF; cdr3_nt: TGTGCCAGCAGCCCCACTAGCGGGTCATACAATGAGCAGTTCTTC
clone_size: -; j_call: TRBJ1-4; d_call: -; cdr3_length: 15; v_call: TRBV28; cdr3_aa: CASGFSAGVSEKLFF; cdr3_nt: TGTGCCAGCGGCTTTAGCGCTGGGGTTTCCGAAAAACTGTTTTTT
clone_size: -; j_call: TRBJ2-1; d_call: -; cdr3_length: 13; v_call: TRBV7-9; cdr3_aa: CASSSLGRNEQFF; cdr3_nt: TGTGCCAGCAGCTCACTCGGCAGGAATGAGCAGTTCTTC
clone_size: -; j_call: TRBJ1-5; d_call: -; cdr3_length: 14; v_call: TRBV25-1; cdr3_aa: CASSEYGQNQPQHF; cdr3_nt: TGTGCCAGCAGTGAATATGGACAGAATCAGCCCCAGCATTTT
clone_size: -; j_call: TRBJ2-5; d_call: TRBD2; cdr3_length: 17; v_call: TRBV20-1; cdr3_aa: CSASLGLAGGKQETQYF; cdr3_nt: TGCAGTGCTAGTCTCGGACTAGCGGGGGGTAAACAAGAGACCCAGTACTTC
clone_size: -; j_call: TRBJ1-1; d_call: TRBD1; cdr3_length: 14; v_call: TRBV2; cdr3_aa: CASIPDRTNTEAFF; cdr3_nt: TGTGCCAGCATCCCGGACAGGACGAACACTGAAGCTTTCTTT
clone_size: -; j_call: TRBJ1-4; d_call: TRBD1; cdr3_length: 14; v_call: TRBV12-5; cdr3_aa: CASGSGQGNEKLFF; cdr3_nt: TGTGCTAGTGGCTCGGGACAGGGGAACGAAAAACTGTTTTTT
clone_size: -; j_call: TRBJ2-3; d_call: -; cdr3_length: 12; v_call: TRBV30; cdr3_aa: CAWRAARLEQYF; cdr3_nt: TGTGCCTGGAGAGCGGCCCGATTGGAGCAGTATTTT
clone_size: -; j_call: TRBJ2-1; d_call: TRBD2; cdr3_length: 15; v_call: TRBV3-1/TRBV3-2; cdr3_aa: CASSQWTSGSNEQFF; cdr3_nt: TGTGCCAGCAGCCAATGGACTAGCGGGAGCAATGAGCAGTTCTTC
clone_size: -; j_call: TRBJ2-3; d_call: -; cdr3_length: 15; v_call: TRBV21-1; cdr3_aa: CASSIQGARTDTQYF; cdr3_nt: TGTGCCAGCAGCATACAGGGGGCGCGCACAGATACGCAGTATTTT
clone_size: -; j_call: TRBJ1-2; d_call: TRBD1; cdr3_length: 14; v_call: TRBV28; cdr3_aa: CASSRGTANYGYTF; cdr3_nt: TGTGCCAGCAGCCGCGGGACAGCTAACTATGGCTACACCTTC
clone_size: -; j_call: TRBJ2-1; d_call: TRBD1; cdr3_length: 15; v_call: TRBV18; cdr3_aa: CASSPTGLQLNEQFF; cdr3_nt: TGTGCCAGCTCACCGACAGGGTTACAGCTCAATGAGCAGTTCTTC
clone_size: -; j_call: TRBJ1-1; d_call: -; cdr3_length: 13; v_call: TRBV19; cdr3_aa: CASTSSGVSEAFF; cdr3_nt: TGTGCCAGTACCTCATCGGGGGTAAGCGAAGCTTTCTTT
clone_size: once; j_call: TRBJ1-1; d_call: -; cdr3_length: 13; v_call: TRBV6-6; cdr3_aa: CASTSTRNTEAFF; cdr3_nt: TGTGCCAGCACTTCTACGAGGAACACTGAAGCTTTCTTT
clone_size: -; j_call: TRBJ2-5; d_call: -; cdr3_length: 13; v_call: TRBV6-5; cdr3_aa: CASRRTASETQYF; cdr3_nt: TGTGCCAGCAGGCGGACAGCTTCAGAGACCCAGTACTTC
clone_size: -; j_call: TRBJ2-1; d_call: TRBD2; cdr3_length: 20; v_call: TRBV3-1/TRBV3-2; cdr3_aa: CASSTHTETGTSGSYNEQFF; cdr3_nt: TGTGCCAGCAGTACCCACACCGAGACCGGGACTAGCGGGAGTTACAATGAGCAGTTCTTC
clone_size: -; j_call: TRBJ1-2; d_call: -; cdr3_length: 11; v_call: TRBV20-1; cdr3_aa: CSASFGGGYTF; cdr3_nt: TGCAGTGCTAGTTTCGGGGGTGGCTACACCTTC
clone_size: many; j_call: TRBJ2-5; d_call: TRBD2; cdr3_length: 14; v_call: TRBV13; cdr3_aa: CASSLGAGVETQYF; cdr3_nt: TGTGCCAGCAGCTTAGGTGCGGGAGTGGAGACCCAGTACTTC
clone_size: -; j_call: TRBJ1-3; d_call: -; cdr3_length: 16; v_call: TRBV6-5; cdr3_aa: CASSSRQKRSGNTIYF; cdr3_nt: TGTGCCAGCAGTTCCCGCCAGAAACGCTCTGGAAACACCATATATTTT
clone_size: -; j_call: TRBJ2-3; d_call: -; cdr3_length: 13; v_call: TRBV5-1; cdr3_aa: CASSSGSTDTQYF; cdr3_nt: TGCGCCAGCAGCTCGGGGAGCACAGATACGCAGTATTTT
clone_size: -; j_call: TRBJ2-3; d_call: TRBD1; cdr3_length: 17; v_call: TRBV5-1; cdr3_aa: CASSLVPRTGGTDTQYF; cdr3_nt: TGCGCCAGCAGCTTGGTCCCGCGGACAGGGGGCACAGATACGCAGTATTTT
clone_size: -; j_call: TRBJ1-2; d_call: TRBD1; cdr3_length: 15; v_call: TRBV19; cdr3_aa: CASSIVGRGYYGYTF; cdr3_nt: TGTGCCAGTAGTATCGTGGGCAGGGGGTATTATGGCTACACCTTC
clone_size: -; j_call: TRBJ1-2; d_call: -; cdr3_length: 14; v_call: TRBV30; cdr3_aa: CAWTVGGGHYGYTF; cdr3_nt: TGTGCCTGGACCGTCGGCGGGGGACACTATGGCTACACCTTC
clone_size: -; j_call: TRBJ2-5; d_call: TRBD2; cdr3_length: 17; v_call: TRBV6-2/TRBV6-3; cdr3_aa: CASSYLDPRGKEETQYF; cdr3_nt: TGTGCCAGCAGTTACCTAGACCCGCGGGGGAAGGAAGAGACCCAGTACTTC
clone_size: -; j_call: TRBJ2-2; d_call: TRBD1; cdr3_length: 15; v_call: TRBV11-1; cdr3_aa: CASSPDRGNTGELFF; cdr3_nt: TGTGCCAGCAGCCCGGACAGGGGGAACACCGGGGAGCTGTTTTTT
clone_size: few; j_call: TRBJ2-1; d_call: -; cdr3_length: 17; v_call: TRBV18; cdr3_aa: CASSPSAPGSSYNEQFF; cdr3_nt: -
clone_size: -; j_call: TRBJ2-5; d_call: -; cdr3_length: 14; v_call: TRBV9; cdr3_aa: CASSLGGGGETQYF; cdr3_nt: TGTGCCAGCAGCCTGGGAGGGGGAGGAGAGACCCAGTACTTC
clone_size: -; j_call: TRBJ1-4; d_call: TRBD1; cdr3_length: 14; v_call: TRBV28; cdr3_aa: CASSQQGAREKLFF; cdr3_nt: TGTGCCAGCAGTCAGCAGGGGGCTCGGGAAAAACTGTTTTTT
clone_size: -; j_call: TRBJ1-2; d_call: -; cdr3_length: 15; v_call: TRBV6-1; cdr3_aa: CASSENGVLSYGYTF; cdr3_nt: TGTGCCAGCAGTGAAAACGGGGTTCTTAGCTATGGCTACACCTTC
clone_size: -; j_call: TRBJ1-6; d_call: -; cdr3_length: 13; v_call: TRBV19; cdr3_aa: CASSKDRHSPLHF; cdr3_nt: TGTGCCAGTAGTAAGGACAGACATTCACCCCTCCACTTT
clone_size: -; j_call: TRBJ1-4; d_call: TRBD1; cdr3_length: 16; v_call: TRBV19; cdr3_aa: CASSPGITRTGEKLFF; cdr3_nt: TGTGCCAGTAGTCCAGGAATAACCCGGACAGGCGAAAAACTGTTTTTT
clone_size: -; j_call: TRBJ1-2; d_call: TRBD1; cdr3_length: 15; v_call: TRBV7-9; cdr3_aa: CASSSLDRVTYGYTF; cdr3_nt: TGTGCCAGCAGCTCCCTGGACAGGGTGACTTATGGCTACACCTTC
clone_size: once; j_call: TRBJ2-7; d_call: TRBD1; cdr3_length: 14; v_call: TRBV6-5; cdr3_aa: CASSRGQGLHEQYF; cdr3_nt: TGTGCCAGCAGCCGGGGACAGGGCCTACACGAGCAGTACTTC
clone_size: -; j_call: TRBJ1-2; d_call: TRBD1; cdr3_length: 13; v_call: TRBV12-3/TRBV12-4; cdr3_aa: CASSLGGGRGYTF; cdr3_nt: TGTGCCAGCAGTTTAGGAGGGGGCCGGGGCTACACCTTC
clone_size: few; j_call: TRBJ2-3; d_call: -; cdr3_length: 15; v_call: TRBV7-9; cdr3_aa: CASSPRSSSTDTQYF; cdr3_nt: TGTGCCAGCAGCCCGAGGAGTTCTAGCACAGATACGCAGTATTTT
clone_size: -; j_call: TRBJ1-2; d_call: -; cdr3_length: 16; v_call: TRBV5-6; cdr3_aa: CASSRWIGSGATGYTF; cdr3_nt: TGTGCCAGCAGCCGATGGATCGGGTCAGGGGCGACTGGCTACACCTTC
clone_size: -; j_call: TRBJ1-5; d_call: -; cdr3_length: 15; v_call: TRBV24-1; cdr3_aa: CATSDTGLGDQPQHF; cdr3_nt: TGTGCCACCAGTGACACAGGGTTGGGAGATCAGCCCCAGCATTTT
clone_size: -; j_call: TRBJ1-1; d_call: -; cdr3_length: 12; v_call: TRBV10-2; cdr3_aa: CASSLLDSGAFF; cdr3_nt: TGCGCCAGCAGCCTCCTGGACAGTGGAGCTTTCTTT
clone_size: -; j_call: TRBJ1-1; d_call: -; cdr3_length: 16; v_call: TRBV11-3; cdr3_aa: CASSLGFAAGGTEAFF; cdr3_nt: TGTGCCAGCAGCTTAGGTTTCGCGGCGGGTGGAACTGAAGCTTTCTTT